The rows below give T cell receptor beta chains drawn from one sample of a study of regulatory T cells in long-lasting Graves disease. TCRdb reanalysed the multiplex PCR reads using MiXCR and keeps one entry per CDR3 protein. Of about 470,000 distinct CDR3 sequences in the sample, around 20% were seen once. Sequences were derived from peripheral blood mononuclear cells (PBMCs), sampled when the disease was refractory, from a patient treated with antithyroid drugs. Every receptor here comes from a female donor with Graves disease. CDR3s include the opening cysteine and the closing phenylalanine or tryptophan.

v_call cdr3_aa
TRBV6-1 CATLSLSAFNYGYTF
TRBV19 CASSIDPVVKKLFF
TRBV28 CASSSGRRWRETQYF
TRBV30 CASGGQGAGGYTF
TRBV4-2 CASSQERGASEEQYF
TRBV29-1 CSVEERGLLGGLFF
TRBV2 CASSGTHTGELFF
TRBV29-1 CSAAGPTVRQYF
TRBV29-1 CSVEGLKDRRTDTQYF
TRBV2 CASSEITTGKNIQYF
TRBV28 CATDEGQAYNSPLHF
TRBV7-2 CASSLVQTYGYTF
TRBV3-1 CASSQGRENTEAFF
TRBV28 CASSSRGFEETQYF
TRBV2 CASRGIEQPQHF
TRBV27 CVSSLSAGINTEAFF
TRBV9 CASSATDASPLHF
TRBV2 CASRVGTAATNEKLFF
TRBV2 CASSDDRVIAFF
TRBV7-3 CASSLSGGQGSYEQYF
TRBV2 CASSGGGMETQYF
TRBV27 CASSLDSETGIYEQYF
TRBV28 CASSFSGTGTYGQYF
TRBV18 CASSPTRSSYEQYF
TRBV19 CASSSWGLGQPQHF
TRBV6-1 CASQPTRSSSYEQYF
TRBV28 CAIRGLVDEQYF
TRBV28 CASSSRQGNSNQPQHF
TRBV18 CASSLGQGASYGYTF
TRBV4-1 CASKPGQAFGEQYF
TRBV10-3 CAISESPRLAGDNEQFF
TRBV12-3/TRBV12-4 CASSWTGTNTGELFF
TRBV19 CASREEQRLNTEAFF
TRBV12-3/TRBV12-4 CASSLFPATEAFF
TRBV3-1 CASSQVSGIDYEQYF